A selection of T cell receptor beta chains follows, all from one sample in a study of T cells in Graves' hyperthyroidism and ophthalmopathy. A single record per CDR3 protein comes from TCRdb applying MiXCR to the multiplex PCR reads. The sample includes almost 600,000 distinct CDR3 sequences, about 43% of them seen just once. The specimen sequenced was peripheral blood or thyroid tissue (not recorded which). These receptors were obtained from a woman younger than 35 with Graves' hyperthyroidism. The CDR3 runs from the conserved cysteine through the conserved F or W. A D gene is named only where the DNA matches it firmly. Some rows mark clone size as missing; the rest say once, few, many or name a class of expanded clone.

>TRBV7-9|NA|many|TRBJ2-5
CASSSGRTQETQYF
TGTGCCAGCAGCTCAGGACGCACCCAAGAGACCCAGTACTTC
>TRBV29-1|NA|NA|TRBJ2-5
CSVTSTLSETQYF
TGCAGCGTTACTAGCACCCTTTCAGAGACCCAGTACTTC
>TRBV19|TRBD2|NA|TRBJ2-7
CASSLGLAAEQYF
TGTGCCAGTAGCCTCGGACTAGCGGCCGAGCAGTACTTC
>TRBV24-1|NA|many|TRBJ2-5
CATSATGLVETQYF
TGTGCCACCAGTGCAACCGGACTTGTGGAGACCCAGTACTTC
>TRBV29-1|TRBD2|NA|TRBJ2-7
CSLGRRERERYEQYF
TGCAGCTTGGGCAGGAGGGAGCGGGAGCGTTACGAGCAGTACTTC
>TRBV12-3/TRBV12-4|NA|NA|TRBJ2-5
CASALAGPETQYF
TGTGCCAGCGCCCTGGCCGGGCCAGAGACCCAGTACTTC
>TRBV10-1|NA|NA|TRBJ2-1
CASSDSGFREQFF
TGCGCCAGCAGTGACTCTGGATTCCGTGAGCAGTTCTTC
>TRBV24-1|NA|NA|TRBJ1-1
CATGDSHRDTEAFF
TGCGCCACCGGTGATTCCCACAGGGACACTGAAGCTTTCTTT
>TRBV12-3/TRBV12-4|NA|many|TRBJ1-1
CASSWALGTEAFF
TGTGCCAGCAGCTGGGCCTTAGGAACTGAAGCTTTCTTT
>TRBV9|TRBD1|many|TRBJ2-5
CASSGGQGAGETQYF
TGTGCCAGCAGTGGCGGACAGGGGGCTGGAGAGACCCAGTACTTC
>TRBV7-8|NA|many|TRBJ2-7
CASSLDQSFYEQYF
TGTGCCAGCAGCTTAGACCAATCATTCTACGAGCAGTACTTC
>TRBV9|TRBD2|few|TRBJ2-3
CASSVGLAGTDTQYF
TGTGCCAGCAGCGTAGGCCTAGCGGGCACAGATACGCAGTATTTT
>TRBV4-1|TRBD1|NA|TRBJ2-5
CASSQGQGGLGETQYF
TGTGCCAGCAGCCAGGGACAGGGAGGACTAGGAGAGACCCAGTACTTC
>TRBV20-1|NA|many|TRBJ2-7
CSAQDDSEGSYEQYF
TGCAGTGCGCAGGACGACAGCGAGGGGTCCTACGAGCAGTACTTC
>TRBV20-1|NA|many|TRBJ2-5
CSAREGEGGLLGAQYF
TGCAGTGCTAGAGAAGGAGAGGGAGGTCTCCTAGGGGCCCAGTACTTC
>TRBV7-8|NA|NA|TRBJ2-7
CASTSHRQYF
TGTGCCAGCACCTCCCACCGGCAGTACTTC
>TRBV3-1|NA|many|TRBJ1-1
CASSHGGTNTEAFF
TGTGCCAGCAGCCACGGGGGTACGAACACTGAAGCTTTCTTT